The T cell receptor beta chain described here comes from a study of blood T cell repertoires in COVID-19. Study-level information: Collection of acute and convalescent COVID-19 samples took place in the United States, Italy and Spain. Sources were T cells, B-cell-depleted T cells, or PBMCs; the material itself was cDNA or gDNA.

V dropped 3 bases and J dropped 4 bases, with 12 bases sitting between them. Per germline, CDR1 SEHNR and CDR2 FQNEAQ (reference sequence). This CDR3 comprises 14 residues. Generated by immunoSEQ multiplex PCR, the TCRdb table keeps only in-frame clones and is missing some. The sample has tens of thousands of clones; about 87% are singletons. The specimen was peripheral blood. This TCR came from a human donor in a cohort sampled during active COVID-19. V and J are TRBV7-9 and TRBJ1-2; D unresolved. CDR3 protein: CASSLGRVGYGYTF. The CDR3 DNA sequence: TGTGCCAGCAGCTTGGGGAGGGTCGGCTATGGCTACACCTTC.